The next 12 T cell receptor beta chains were all read from a single sample in a study of shared clonotypes between healthy human individuals. TCRdb keeps only in-frame clones here, not all; method: immunoSEQ multiplex PCR. In the table there are about 1.1 million clones, around 77% of which are singletons. The source material was memory CD4+ T cells from PBMCs. The subset: CD45RA-negative fraction. Receptors originate from a young man in good health. Some clones in this sample may be carry-over from other donors' samples.

This clone was found once. V is TRBV6-5 and J is TRBJ1-2; D uncertain. V shed 10 bases and J shed 2 bases, with 11 bases lying between them. This CDR3 is 12 amino acids long. Germline lookup yields CDR1 MNHEY and CDR2 SVGAGI. CDR3 bases: TGTGCCACGACACTAGCCAACTATGGCTACACCTTC. The encoded protein is CATTLANYGYTF.

The chain couples TRBV11-3 to TRBJ2-2; D is ambiguous. CDR3 length equals 15 residues. Trimming pared 5 bases from V and 5 bases from J, leaving 15 bases between. CDR1 SGHNT and CDR2 YENEEA come from the germline V gene. CDR3 sequence reads: CASSPTASRTGELFF. For the CDR3, the DNA is TGTGCCAGCAGCCCGACGGCCTCGCGGACCGGGGAGCTGTTTTTT.

This clone was counted ten times or more. This chain joins TRBV11-2 and TRBJ1-5, with 10 bases fitting TRBD1. The germline V gene encodes CDR1 SGHAT and CDR2 FQNNGV. The CDR3 length is 15 residues. Trimming took 5 bases from V and 6 from J; bases not matched to a gene: 7. CDR3 nucleotide sequence: TGTGCCAGCAGCCCGACAGGGGGCTACGGTCAGCCCCAGCATTTT. Its protein is CASSPTGGYGQPQHF. Drawing the rest from reference TRBV11-2 and TRBJ1-5, the complete variable domain is EAGVAQSPRYKIIEKRQSVAFWCNPISGHATLYWYQQILGQGPKLLIQFQNNGVVDDSQLPKDRFSAERLKGVDSTLKIQPAKLEDSAVYLCASSPTGGYGQPQHFGDGTRLSIL.

The chain joins TRBV5-1 to TRBJ2-3; no clear D. Trimming stripped 0 bases from V and 6 bases from J, with 8 bases between. Germline V gene sequence: CDR1 SGHRS, CDR2 YFSETQ. The CDR3 is made up of 13 amino acids. The CDR3 DNA sequence: TGCGCCAGCAGCTTGGAACGCGGTGATACGCAGTATTTT. Residues: CASSLERGDTQYF.

The chain is built from TRBV18 and TRBJ1-1; D gene unclear. Germline V gene sequence: CDR1 KGHSH, CDR2 LQKENI. Between the trimmed V and J ends, which lost 2 bases and 1 base, there was a span of 20 bases. The CDR3 consists of 18 residues. The CDR3 DNA follows: TGTGCCAGCTCACCAGTCCAGCCCTTGGGGAATACGAACACTGAAGCTTTCTTT. As protein: CASSPVQPLGNTNTEAFF.

In this sample, this clone turned up a few times. The chain has TRBV28 and TRBJ1-3, with a weak D call TRBD1 (5 bases). The CDR3 totals 17 residues. Trimming took 3 bases from V and 2 from J, leaving 17 bases between them. In germline, CDR1 is MDHEN, CDR2 SYDVKM. The CDR3 DNA reads TGTGCCAGCAGTTTCCAGTACGGGGGTAGGACTGGAAACACCATATATTTT. The encoded protein is CASSFQYGGRTGNTIYF.

V gene TRBV19 combines with J gene TRBJ2-3, with a weak D call TRBD1 (5 bases). CDR1 is LNHDA, CDR2 SQIVND, per germline (reference sequence). The CDR3 length is 15 residues. V lost 0 bases and J lost 2, with 9 bases in between. In nucleotides, the CDR3 is TGTGCCAGTAGTATAGACAGGGTTCCCACAGATACGCAGTATTTT. Translated, it gives CASSIDRVPTDTQYF.

The CDR3 region has the DNA TGTGCCAGCAGCATGGACCTAACACTTTTCTACGAGCAGTACTTC. It yields the protein CASSMDLTLFYEQYF. The rearrangement uses TRBV11-2 and TRBJ2-7; D unclear. The V and J ends lost 5 bases and 3 bases respectively, with 17 bases between them. CDR3 length: 15 residues. Germline-derived CDR1 and CDR2 are SGHAT and FQNNGV.

The chain uses TRBV4-2 and TRBJ2-1; the match to TRBD2 covers 12 bases. The trim removed 3 bases at V and 7 bases at J, leaving 10 bases unmatched. The germline gives CDR1 LGHNA, CDR2 YNFKEQ. This CDR3 spans 17 amino acids. CDR3 DNA sequence: TGTGCCAGCAGCCAGACTTGGACTAGCGGGACAGGGAATGAGCAGTTCTTC. Protein: CASSQTWTSGTGNEQFF.

This clone was recorded many times. The chain links TRBV5-1 to TRBJ2-6; no firm D call. CDR3 length: 17 residues. The germline V gene has CDR1 SGHRS and CDR2 YFSETQ. Trimming took off 4 bases at V and 4 bases at J, with 18 bases between the two ends. The CDR3 nucleotides read TGCGCCAGCAGCCTTTCCCTTCAGTCTTCCGGGGCCAACGTCCTGACTTTC. It encodes CASSLSLQSSGANVLTF.

For the CDR3, the DNA is TGTGCCAGCAGCCACTCGGCCGCCTATGGCTACACCTTC. The encoded protein is CASSHSAAYGYTF. V and J are TRBV6-1 and TRBJ1-2; D is undetermined. Per germline, CDR1 MNHNS and CDR2 SASEGT. V lost 6 bases, J lost 4 bases, and 12 bases lay in between. The CDR3 totals 13 residues.

This chain links TRBV11-2 with TRBJ2-1; D perhaps matches TRBD2 (6 bases). This CDR3 is 17 amino acids long. V lost 1 base, J lost 5 bases, and 18 bases lay in between. Germline V CDR1 and CDR2: SGHAT, FQNNGV. CDR3 in DNA: TGTGCCAGCAGCTTAGGTATTCGGGGGAAGGGTGACAATGAGCAGTTCTTC. Amino acid sequence: CASSLGIRGKGDNEQFF.